This TCR beta chain was observed in a study of cytomegalovirus exposure and HLA in healthy donors (dated by TCRdb to 2017 to 2019). About the full investigation: An earlier analysis of roughly 630 of the donors reported approximately 270 Gb of sequence data and some 100 million unique TCR beta sequences from some 180 million T cells. Approximately 300 gigabases of sequencing data and approximately 92 million unique TCR sequences made up an early release that covered some 640 HLA-typed donors. Of the roughly 400 genotyped donors, roughly 80% were placed in the genetic ancestry cluster associated with self-reported Caucasian donors. The study aimed to test whether signatures of past pathogen exposure could be identified by cataloging public T cell receptors. The T cell repertoires of some 670 subjects were profiled by immunosequencing and related to cytomegalovirus serostatus. Along with the roughly 610-subject first cohort, a separate validation cohort of 120 different subjects was used. To predict cytomegalovirus infection status, the study combined high-throughput TCR immunosequencing, statistical association of individual TCRs with disease status, and machine learning. A later analysis re-examined previously published TCR beta repertoires from roughly 720 donors and added high-resolution HLA genotyping to investigate patterns of TCR occurrence. In the later analysis, no new phenotypic data were used to find candidate immune exposures; instead, reliance was placed on TCR beta sequences and their occurrence across donors. An earlier analysis of 587 of the donors used high-throughput TCR beta sequencing to judge whether each TCR beta V gene segment behaved as functional or pseudogenic. Donor age, sex, ethnicity and CMV serostatus were compiled together with the repertoire data. Genome-wide SNP genotypes for about 55% of the roughly 670 donors were used in a later genetic analysis, which treated that subset as a discovery cohort. Every repertoire in the discovery cohort had been generated on one and the same sequencing platform. Class I and class II HLA loci were covered by the typing at four-digit resolution. The number of typed donors differed by locus: 629-630 for A, B, C, DRB1 and DQB1; approximately 530 for DQA1; fewer than 610 for DPA1; and 400 to 480 for DPB1. Several DR-DQ haplotypes were handled as single units for association and clustering because linkage in the cohort was strong. Among around 400 genotyped donors of the cohort, an average of around 250,000 unique TCR beta nucleotide sequences was sequenced per donor, of which approximately 18% were non-productive. Beyond this particular receptor, the publication reports: According to the authors, the approach could potentially be generalized to other disease states and immunological phenotypes. In a later analysis, the rate of TCR association differed among HLA loci, with DRB1 alleles having the most associated TCRs and HLA-C alleles having the fewest. V-gene and J-gene trimming of TCR beta chains was associated with a missense DCLRE1C variant in a later genetic analysis, and the association was replicated in an independent cohort. According to a later analysis, most CMV-associated TCR beta chains appeared to be HLA-restricted, and the HLA associations seemed to be driven largely by CMV exposure. In a later analysis, some 18,000 TCR beta sequences were associated with specific HLA alleles at a false discovery rate of 0.05. A further reported finding was that TCR beta sequences accurately predicted the HLA-A and HLA-B alleles for most subjects in the first cohort. Linkage disequilibrium might explain the correlated functional status among segregating V segments, but an unknown experimental factor could not be ruled out. Compared with the roughly 710-donor mean, donors in an Asian-associated ancestry cluster had fewer N-insertions in productive TCRs, according to a later genetic analysis. The presence/absence analyses assumed that sequencing depth was roughly uniform across donors, and that assumption may not be true. Assigning TCR associations to individual alleles was difficult when HLA alleles, especially DR and DQ, strongly co-occurred. The 87-base-pair reads could not distinguish some IMGT-functional V segments, including TRBV6-2 and TRBV6-3, so those segments were excluded. About 17 rarely observed V segments, including chromosome 9 orphons, were excluded from the earlier analysis of several hundred of the donors because counts were too low. A later analysis reported that several top co-occurrence clusters appeared linked to parvovirus B19, influenza, CMV and Epstein-Barr virus. A cluster of highly shared sequence variants was judged likely to be a technical artifact of the sequencing pipeline. In an earlier analysis of some 640 of the donors, most TCR beta V segments were observed in productive rearrangements about 90% or about 30% of the time, broadly matching IMGT annotations. Because some donors lacked HLA typing at each locus, the association tests relied only on the typed subset. In vitro tests confirmed that three of the cytomegalovirus-associated TCR beta chains recognize cytomegalovirus antigens. A later analysis found that HLA-associated TCR beta chains were more clonally expanded and had lower generation probabilities than equally common non-associated chains. The only immune exposure information available for the cohort was CMV serostatus. While some public TCRs were present in many individuals, most TCR sequences turned up only very rarely across donors. The classifier was reported to diagnose cytomegalovirus status with high specificity and sensitivity in both the original and validation cohorts. In the study, 150 to 200 TCR beta chains were listed as associated with cytomegalovirus. This cohort had only TCR beta chains sequenced, and the lack of alpha or paired-chain data limited which features could be detected.

In total, 500 to 700 healthy bone marrow donors made up the cohort. At the time of sampling, every cohort member was nominally healthy, though immune exposures that went unrecorded were likely present. The donor was CMV seronegative and belonged to the group of 380 or so seronegative cohort members. Every donor gave a peripheral blood sample, and the peripheral blood mononuclear cells from that sample were used for TCR beta sequencing. The Qiagen DNeasy Blood Extraction Kit was used to extract genomic DNA from the blood cell samples. Concerning this clone: Its binding antigen is unknown. No much larger clonotype is one base removed from it; base qualities were not supplied.

Inclusive of the bounding cysteine and phenylalanine, the CDR3 is 19 residues long. CDR3 DNA is the only sequence kept; it has 57 bases, read in frame from the first base. V is cut by 0 bases and J by 0 bases, and the space between the germline ends is 16 bases. The germline V gene supplies CDR1 SGDLS and CDR2 YYNGEE. The protocol used for the library was the immunoSEQ multiplex PCR assay. For the multiplex PCR, a mixture combining 60 forward primers for TCR Vbeta segments and 13 reverse primers for TCR Jbeta segments was used. The CDR3 region of rearranged TCR beta genes was amplified from genomic DNA by a multiplex PCR assay. Amplified TCR beta libraries were sequenced as 87-base-pair reads on the Illumina HiSeq System. On the study's bioinformatics: A later analysis counted tens of millions of unique TCR beta chains across the 690 or so repertoires, and 9 million to 14 million of these chains were shared by at least two donors. Raw reads were error-corrected and collapsed into unique sequences by a nearest-neighbor algorithm in which closely related sequences were merged to remove PCR and sequencing errors. CDR3 sequences were aligned to IMGT reference sequences to assign V, D and J gene segments. For a sequence to be retained, a match of at least six nucleotides was required to both a V gene segment and a J gene segment. Rearrangements were called productive when the CDR3 lacked stop codons and stayed in frame with V and J; all others were non-productive. Following IMGT convention, CDR3 was defined as the stretch from the second conserved V-encoded cysteine up to the conserved J-encoded phenylalanine. The earlier analysis of some 550 of the donors excluded any sequence lacking an unambiguous match to a single V gene segment. An earlier analysis of over 450 of the donors classified V segments as functional when productive rearrangements were above 56.7% and as segregating when the standard deviation between donors was above 5%. A statistical classification framework was built to diagnose cytomegalovirus status from the catalog of TCR beta chain sequences. In a later analysis, TCR nucleotide sequences were compared against IMGT/GENE-DB human TR gene sequences so that V and J genes could be assigned. A later analysis assigned CDR3 sequences and most-parsimonious VDJ recombination scenarios with the TCRdist pipeline. A later analysis defined each TCR beta chain by its CDR3 amino acid sequence plus V-gene family, and excluded reads lacking a unique V-gene family. As a way to deal with suspected cross-contamination and a sequencing artifact, a later analysis dropped hundreds of nucleotide sequences that were highly shared and had low generation probability. A later analysis calculated a clonal expansion index for each public chain from normalized within-repertoire ranks of inferred template counts. Generation probabilities in a later analysis came from a VDJ recombination model fitted to out-of-frame rearrangements, and those results were checked against IGoR. Hypergeometric tests were used in a later analysis to score TCR-TCR, TCR-HLA and TCR-CMV co-occurrence, with a repertoire-size bias correction applied to the TCR pairs. False discovery rates were estimated in a later analysis by permuting HLA or CMV assignments 20 times. In a later analysis, co-occurring TCRs were grouped with DBSCAN, and TCRdist sequence similarity was added when clustering was performed within HLA-allele-positive subsets. For co-occurrence clustering, repertoires with fewer than 30,000 or more than 120,000 public chains were excluded, along with roughly five repertoires with anomalous nucleotide sharing. The source is immuneACCESS, and TCRdb retained only in-frame sequences with V and J called. Part of the clones is not carried over; for the studies checked, unresolved V genes explain less than half of this, and the remainder is unexplained. V, J and clone size reflect that table, while D and trimming were determined from the DNA. The sample contains around 140,000 clones, 77% of them found a single time. The ten top clones hold around 3.7% of the sample.

This sequence uses TRBV9 and TRBJ2-6; the D gene is perhaps TRBD1, on 5 matching bases. The sample was PBMCs. The receptor was isolated from a male donor in good health and CMV-seronegative. The CDR3 protein sequence reads: CASSVGSMGRLSGANVLTF. The DNA sequence is given as TGTGCCAGCAGCGTAGGGTCCATGGGGCGACTCTCTGGGGCCAACGTCCTGACTTTC.